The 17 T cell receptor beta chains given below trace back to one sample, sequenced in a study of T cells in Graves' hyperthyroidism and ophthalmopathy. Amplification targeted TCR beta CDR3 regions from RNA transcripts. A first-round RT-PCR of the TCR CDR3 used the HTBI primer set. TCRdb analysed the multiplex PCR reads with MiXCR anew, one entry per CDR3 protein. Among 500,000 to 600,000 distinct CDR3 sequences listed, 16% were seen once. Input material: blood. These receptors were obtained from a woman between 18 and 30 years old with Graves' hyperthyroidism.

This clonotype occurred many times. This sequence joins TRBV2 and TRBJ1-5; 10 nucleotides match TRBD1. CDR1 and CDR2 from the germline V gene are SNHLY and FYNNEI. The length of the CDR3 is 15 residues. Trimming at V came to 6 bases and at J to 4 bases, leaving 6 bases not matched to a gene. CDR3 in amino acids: CASSGDRGGNQPQHF. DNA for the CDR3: TGTGCCAGCAGCGGGGACAGGGGTGGTAATCAGCCCCAGCATTTT.

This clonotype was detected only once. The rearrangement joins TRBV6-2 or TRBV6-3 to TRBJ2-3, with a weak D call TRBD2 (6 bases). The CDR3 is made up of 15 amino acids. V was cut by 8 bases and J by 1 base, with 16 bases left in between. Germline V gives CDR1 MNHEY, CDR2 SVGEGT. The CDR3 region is CASLGRGVGTDTQYF. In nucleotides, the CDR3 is TGTGCCAGCTTGGGTCGCGGGGTTGGCACAGATACGCAGTATTTT.

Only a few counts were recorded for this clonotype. The CDR3 reads CASSLEERGISLETQYF. CDR3 nucleotide sequence: TGTGCCAGCAGCTTAGAAGAGCGGGGGATCTCATTAGAGACCCAGTACTTC. The chain combines TRBV7-9 with TRBJ2-5; 8 bases fit TRBD2. The V gene end was trimmed by 1 base and the J gene end by 4 bases; junction bases not matched to a gene: 11. This CDR3 comprises 17 residues. The germline V gene encodes CDR1 SEHNR and CDR2 FQNEAQ (reference sequence).

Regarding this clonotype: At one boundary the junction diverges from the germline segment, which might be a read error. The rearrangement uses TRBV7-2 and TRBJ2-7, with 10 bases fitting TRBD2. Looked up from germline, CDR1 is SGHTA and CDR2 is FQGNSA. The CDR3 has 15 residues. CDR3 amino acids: CASSSIAGGYNEQYF. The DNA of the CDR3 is TGTGCAAGCAGCTCGATAGCGGGGGGTTACAATGAGCAGTACTTC. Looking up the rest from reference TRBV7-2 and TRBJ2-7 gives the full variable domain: GAGVSQSPSNKVTEKGKDVELRCDPISGHTALYWYRQSLGQGLEFLIYFQGNSAPDKSGLPSDRFSAERTGGSVSTLTIQRTQQEDSAVYLCASSSIAGGYNEQYFGPGTRLTVT.

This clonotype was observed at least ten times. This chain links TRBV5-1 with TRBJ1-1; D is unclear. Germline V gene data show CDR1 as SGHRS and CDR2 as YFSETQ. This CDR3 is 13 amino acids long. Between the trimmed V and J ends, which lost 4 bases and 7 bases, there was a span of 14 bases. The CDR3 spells CASSPRSPGEAFF. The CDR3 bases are TGCGCCAGCAGCCCCCGCTCACCCGGTGAAGCTTTCTTT.

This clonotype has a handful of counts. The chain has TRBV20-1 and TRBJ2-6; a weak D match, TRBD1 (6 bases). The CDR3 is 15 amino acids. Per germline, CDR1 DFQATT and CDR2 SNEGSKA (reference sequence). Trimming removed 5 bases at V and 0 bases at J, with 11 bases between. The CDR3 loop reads CSAPIGGSGANVLTF. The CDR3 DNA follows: TGCAGTGCTCCCATAGGGGGCTCTGGGGCCAACGTCCTGACTTTC.

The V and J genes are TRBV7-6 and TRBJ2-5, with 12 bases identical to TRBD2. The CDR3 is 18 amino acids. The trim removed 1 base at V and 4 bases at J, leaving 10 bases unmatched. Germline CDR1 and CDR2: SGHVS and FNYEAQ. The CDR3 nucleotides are TGTGCCAGCAGCTTAGTTGGGACTAGCGGGCCATTGGGAGAGACCCAGTACTTC. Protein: CASSLVGTSGPLGETQYF.

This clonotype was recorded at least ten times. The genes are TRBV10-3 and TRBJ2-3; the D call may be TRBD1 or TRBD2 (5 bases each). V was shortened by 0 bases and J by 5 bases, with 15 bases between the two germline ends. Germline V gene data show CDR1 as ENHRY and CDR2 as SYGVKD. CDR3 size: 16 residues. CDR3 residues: CAISESVFERGDTQYF. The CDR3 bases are TGTGCCATCAGTGAGTCCGTTTTTGAGAGGGGAGATACGCAGTATTTT.

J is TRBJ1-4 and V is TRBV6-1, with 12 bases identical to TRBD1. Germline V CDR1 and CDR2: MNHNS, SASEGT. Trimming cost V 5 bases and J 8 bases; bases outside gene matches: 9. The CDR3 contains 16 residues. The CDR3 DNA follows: TGTGCCAGCAGTCCCGGGACAGGGGGCGTTACGGAAAAACTGTTTTTT. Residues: CASSPGTGGVTEKLFF.

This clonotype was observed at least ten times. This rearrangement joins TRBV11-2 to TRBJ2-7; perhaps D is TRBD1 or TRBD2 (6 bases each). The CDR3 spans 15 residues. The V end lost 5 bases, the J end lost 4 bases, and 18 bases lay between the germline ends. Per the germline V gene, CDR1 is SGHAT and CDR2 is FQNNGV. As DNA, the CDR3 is TGTGCCAGCAGCCGGATGGGTGCGGGGACATACGAGCAGTACTTC. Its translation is CASSRMGAGTYEQYF.

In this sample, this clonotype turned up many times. The CDR3 DNA reads as TGTGCCAGCAGTTTCGGCGGGGGGTTACAAGATACGCAGTATTTT. Protein product: CASSFGGGLQDTQYF. J is TRBJ2-3 and V is TRBV12-3 or TRBV12-4; 8 positions agree with TRBD2. The CDR3 has 15 residues. Germline trimming cut 3 bases from V and 5 bases from J; bases unmatched to any gene: 7.

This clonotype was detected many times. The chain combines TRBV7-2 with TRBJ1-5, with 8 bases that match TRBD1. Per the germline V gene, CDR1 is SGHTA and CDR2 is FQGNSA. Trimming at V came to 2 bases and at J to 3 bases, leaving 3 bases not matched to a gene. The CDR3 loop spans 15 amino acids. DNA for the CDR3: TGTGCCAGCAGCTTATCGGACAGGGTCAATCAGCCCCAGCATTTT. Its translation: CASSLSDRVNQPQHF.

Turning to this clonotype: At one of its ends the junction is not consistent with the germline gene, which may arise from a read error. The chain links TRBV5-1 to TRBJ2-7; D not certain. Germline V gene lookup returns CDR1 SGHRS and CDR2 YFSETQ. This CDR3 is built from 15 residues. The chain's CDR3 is CASSLASALSYEQSF. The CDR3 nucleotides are TGCGCCAGCAGCTTGGCTTCAGCCCTCTCCTACGAGCAGTCCTTC.

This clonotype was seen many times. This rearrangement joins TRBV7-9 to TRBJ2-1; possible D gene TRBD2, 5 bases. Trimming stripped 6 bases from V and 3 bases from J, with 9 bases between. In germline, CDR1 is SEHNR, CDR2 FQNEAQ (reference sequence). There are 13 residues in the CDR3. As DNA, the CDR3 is TGTGCCAGCAGGAACGGACTCTACAATGAGCAGTTCTTC. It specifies CASRNGLYNEQFF.

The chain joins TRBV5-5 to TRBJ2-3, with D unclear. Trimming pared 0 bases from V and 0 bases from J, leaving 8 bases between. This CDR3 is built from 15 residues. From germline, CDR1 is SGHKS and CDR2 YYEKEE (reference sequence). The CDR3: CASSLEVFSTDTQYF. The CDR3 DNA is TGTGCCAGCAGCTTGGAAGTTTTTAGCACAGATACGCAGTATTTT.

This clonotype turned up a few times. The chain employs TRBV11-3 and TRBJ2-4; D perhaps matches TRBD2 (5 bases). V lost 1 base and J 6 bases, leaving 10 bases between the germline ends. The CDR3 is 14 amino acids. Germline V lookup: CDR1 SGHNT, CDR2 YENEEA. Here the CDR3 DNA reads TGTGCCAGCAGCTTAGTCAACGAGGGAAACATTCAGTACTTC. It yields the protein CASSLVNEGNIQYF.

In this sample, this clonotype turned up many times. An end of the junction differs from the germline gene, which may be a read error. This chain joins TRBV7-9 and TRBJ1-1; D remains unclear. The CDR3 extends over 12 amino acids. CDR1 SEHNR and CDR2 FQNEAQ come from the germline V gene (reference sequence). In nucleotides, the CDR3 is TGCGCCAGCAGCTTGGTGAACACTGAAGCTTTCTTT. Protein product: CASSLVNTEAFF. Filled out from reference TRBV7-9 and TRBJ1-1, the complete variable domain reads DTGVSQNPRHKITKRGQNVTFRCDPISEHNRLYWYRQTLGQGPEFLTYFQNEAQLEKSRLLSDRFSAERPKGSFSTLEIQRTEQGDSAMYLCASSLVNTEAFFGQGTRLTVV.